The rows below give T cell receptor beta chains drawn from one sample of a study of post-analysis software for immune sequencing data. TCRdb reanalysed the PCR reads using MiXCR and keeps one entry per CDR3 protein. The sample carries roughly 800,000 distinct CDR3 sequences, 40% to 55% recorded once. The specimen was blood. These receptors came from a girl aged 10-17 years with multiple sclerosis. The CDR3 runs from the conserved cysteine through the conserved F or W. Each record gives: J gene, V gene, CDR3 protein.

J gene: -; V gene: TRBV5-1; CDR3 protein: CASSPLGTSGIYEQYF
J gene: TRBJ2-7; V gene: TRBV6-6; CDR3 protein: CASSPRGTGLASYEQYF
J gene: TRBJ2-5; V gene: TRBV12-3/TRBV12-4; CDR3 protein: CASSFGVTREQYF
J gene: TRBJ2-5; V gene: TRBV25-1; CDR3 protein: CASSVHVPGQGGTQYF
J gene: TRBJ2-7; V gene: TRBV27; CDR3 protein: CASSSQDTYSYEQYF
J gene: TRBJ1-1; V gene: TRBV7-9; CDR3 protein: CASSPYPHTEAFF
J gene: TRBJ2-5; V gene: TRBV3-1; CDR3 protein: CASSQDGDYQETQYF
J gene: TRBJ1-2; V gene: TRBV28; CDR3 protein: CASRKAGASGYTF
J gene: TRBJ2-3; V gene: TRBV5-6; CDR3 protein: CASSLVGLAGRGTDTQYF
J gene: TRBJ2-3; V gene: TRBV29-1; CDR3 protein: CSVVAEDTQYF
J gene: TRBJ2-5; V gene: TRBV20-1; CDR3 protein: CSAPTFEETQYF
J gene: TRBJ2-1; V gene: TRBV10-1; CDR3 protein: CASSDERGPYNEQFF
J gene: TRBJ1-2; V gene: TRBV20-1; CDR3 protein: CSASKNRDSLYGYTF
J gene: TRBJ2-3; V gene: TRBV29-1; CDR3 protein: CNPWGSRKYTDTQYF
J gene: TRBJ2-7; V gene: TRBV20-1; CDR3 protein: CSATRLAGSHEQYF
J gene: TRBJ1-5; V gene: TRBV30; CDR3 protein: CAWSVGDGQPQHF
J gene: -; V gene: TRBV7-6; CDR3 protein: CASSKGQVVRSSETQYF
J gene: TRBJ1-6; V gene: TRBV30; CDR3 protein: CAWRGQGAGNSPLHF
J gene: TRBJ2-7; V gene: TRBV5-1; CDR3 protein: CASSLAGTTYEQYF
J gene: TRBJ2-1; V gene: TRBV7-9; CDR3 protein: CASSGTSGSPEQFF
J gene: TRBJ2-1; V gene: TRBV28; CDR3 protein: CASSSGDSHNEQFF
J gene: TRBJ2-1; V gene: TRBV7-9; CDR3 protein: CASSLAQGTYNEQFF
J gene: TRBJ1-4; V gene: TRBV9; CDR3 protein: CASSSAGTGNEKLFF
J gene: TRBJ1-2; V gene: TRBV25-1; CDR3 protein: CASSDHGTGGTGYTF
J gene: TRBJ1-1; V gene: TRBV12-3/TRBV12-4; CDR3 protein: CASSPGQGAGRTEAFF
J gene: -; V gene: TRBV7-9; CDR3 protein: CASSSTDHREDWDETQYF
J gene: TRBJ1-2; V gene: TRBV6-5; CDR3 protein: CASREGQGAFGYTF
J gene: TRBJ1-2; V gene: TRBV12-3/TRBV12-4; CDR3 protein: CASSFMALDTVGGYTF
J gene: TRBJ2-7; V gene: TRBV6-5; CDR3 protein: CASSDVYEQYF
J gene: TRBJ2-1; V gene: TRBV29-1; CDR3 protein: CSGSAGGGNEQFF
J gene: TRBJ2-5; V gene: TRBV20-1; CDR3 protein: CSAMGPQETQYF
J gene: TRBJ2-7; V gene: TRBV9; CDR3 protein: CASSVGAVGDYEQYF
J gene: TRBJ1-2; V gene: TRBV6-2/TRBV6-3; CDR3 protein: CASSSAPREPPYGYTF
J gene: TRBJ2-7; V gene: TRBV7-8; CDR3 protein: CASSSRDLPSYEQYF
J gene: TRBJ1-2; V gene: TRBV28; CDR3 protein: CASSPTWEQNGYTF
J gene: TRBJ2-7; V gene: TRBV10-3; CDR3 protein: CAIGEGDSYEQYF
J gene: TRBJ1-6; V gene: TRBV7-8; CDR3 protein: CASSRGNSPLHF
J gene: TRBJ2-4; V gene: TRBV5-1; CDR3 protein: CASSLGGPGYKQYF
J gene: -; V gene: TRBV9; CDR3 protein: CASSVEGSAYNEQYF
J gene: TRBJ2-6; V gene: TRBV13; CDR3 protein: CASSLAGDVSGANVLTF
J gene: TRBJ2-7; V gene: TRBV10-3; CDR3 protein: CAIGPDPYEQYF
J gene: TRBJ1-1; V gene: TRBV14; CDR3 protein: CASSQEGQGTAEAFF
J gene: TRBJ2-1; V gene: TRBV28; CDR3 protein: CASSLSPDRGVYNEQFF
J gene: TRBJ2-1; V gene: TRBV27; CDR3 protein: CASSLMGVNEQFF
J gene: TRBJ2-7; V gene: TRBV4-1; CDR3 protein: CASSQDEGLAGSYEQYF
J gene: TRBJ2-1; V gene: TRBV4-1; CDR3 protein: CASSQEPPAGGRNEQFF